These 16 T cell receptor beta chains were sequenced from one sample in a study of early T cells in non-severe SARS-CoV-2 infection. MiXCR, run by TCRdb on the 5' RACE reads, gives a single entry per CDR3 protein. Altogether some 49,000 distinct CDR3 sequences are present, 12% being singletons, with the ten largest covering more than 9%. Sequencing was performed on whole blood. The source of these receptors is an adult who was a healthcare worker with PCR-confirmed SARS-CoV-2 infection or an uninfected control (not recorded which).

At least ten counts were recorded for this clonotype. The rearrangement joins TRBV29-1 to TRBJ2-2; D may be TRBD1 (5 bases). The CDR3 is 15 amino acids. CDR1 SQVTM and CDR2 ANQGSEA come from the germline V gene. Trimming took off 5 bases at V and 1 base at J, with 14 bases between the two ends. Written as DNA, the CDR3 is TGCAGCGTTCGCAGGGTCGATGGGAACACCGGGGAGCTGTTTTTT. It translates to CSVRRVDGNTGELFF.

The chain is built from TRBV7-2 and TRBJ2-3; weak D call: TRBD2 (5 bases). The CDR3 runs 15 residues. The V gene's germline CDR1 is SGHTA and CDR2 FQGNSA. V was pared by 5 bases and J by 5 bases, with 17 bases between. The CDR3: CASSLGGSWVDTQYF. CDR3 DNA sequence: TGTGCCAGCAGCCTGGGTGGGAGTTGGGTAGATACGCAGTATTTT.

This clonotype was recorded at least ten times. The V and J genes are TRBV7-6 and TRBJ1-4; D is perhaps TRBD1 (6 bases). Trimming took off 5 bases at V and 6 bases at J, with 16 bases between the two ends. The CDR3 sequence is 15 residues long. Per germline, CDR1 SGHVS and CDR2 FNYEAQ. CDR3 loop: CASSEQGDRYEKLFF. CDR3 DNA sequence: TGTGCCAGCAGCGAACAGGGTGACCGATATGAAAAACTGTTTTTT.

This clonotype was observed many times. The chain combines TRBV9 with TRBJ2-1, with D possibly TRBD2 on 6 matching bases. This CDR3 is built from 15 residues. Trimming cost V 1 base and J 8 bases, with 16 bases left between them. Germline V gives CDR1 SGDLS, CDR2 YYNGEE. The CDR3 here is CASSVSPGDRHEQFF. The CDR3 region has the DNA TGTGCCAGCAGCGTAAGTCCGGGAGATCGCCATGAGCAGTTCTTC.

This clonotype was counted many times. The chain uses TRBV11-2 and TRBJ1-1; possible D gene TRBD1, 5 bases. Germline V gene lookup returns CDR1 SGHAT and CDR2 FQNNGV. V was trimmed by 4 bases and J by 1 base, leaving 16 bases between them. The CDR3 is 16 residues long. CDR3 in DNA: TGTGCCAGCAGCTCGCGGGGCGCAAAAACGAACACTGAAGCTTTCTTT. This encodes CASSSRGAKTNTEAFF.

In its sample, this clonotype was seen many times. This chain links TRBV2 with TRBJ2-7; D unclear. The CDR3 sequence is 14 residues long. Trimming stripped 7 bases from V and 4 bases from J, with 17 bases between. CDR1 and CDR2 (germline): SNHLY, FYNNEI. The CDR3 DNA is TGTGCCAGCACATCGGGTGAGGCCCTGTACGAGCAGTACTTC. The encoded protein is CASTSGEALYEQYF.

The V call is TRBV24-1, the J call TRBJ2-3; TRBD1 matches at 9 bases. The CDR3 is 15 residues long. V lost 4 bases, J lost 5 bases, and 6 bases stayed unmatched. The germline CDR1 and CDR2 sequences are KGHDR and SFDVKD. The CDR3 here is CATSEPDRGGDTQYF. DNA of the CDR3: TGTGCCACCAGTGAGCCGGACAGGGGTGGAGATACGCAGTATTTT.

The gene calls are TRBV7-2 and TRBJ1-2; D is undetermined. The V end was cut by 0 bases, the J end by 3 bases, with 8 bases between. Germline V gives CDR1 SGHTA, CDR2 FQGNSA. This CDR3 spans 14 amino acids. The CDR3 loop is CASSLASSDYGYTF. As DNA, the CDR3 is TGTGCCAGCAGCTTAGCGTCGTCGGACTATGGCTACACCTTC.

This clonotype occurred a few times. The chain recombines TRBV10-2 with TRBJ2-1; 7 positions match TRBD2. This CDR3 contains 14 residues. Germline V lookup: CDR1 WSHSY, CDR2 SAAADI. J gave up 8 bases and V 10 bases, and 14 bases lay outside the gene matches. CDR3 region: CATMVVREWDEQFF. The CDR3 region has the DNA TGCGCCACCATGGTAGTGCGGGAGTGGGATGAGCAGTTCTTC.

This clonotype was found a few times. V is TRBV30 and J is TRBJ2-3, with a tentative D call TRBD2 (5 bases). Looked up from germline, CDR1 is GTSNPN and CDR2 is SVGIG (reference sequence). This CDR3 is built from 12 residues. The ends were cut back, 2 bases at V and 4 bases at J, with 7 bases in the middle. The CDR3 DNA reads as TGTGCCTGGAGTCTGCGGGCAGATACGCAGTATTTT. This encodes CAWSLRADTQYF.

This clonotype has at least ten counts. The chain is built from TRBV20-1 and TRBJ1-5; unclear D gene. The CDR3 is made up of 13 amino acids. Germline lookup yields CDR1 DFQATT and CDR2 SNEGSKA (reference sequence). The V end lost 6 bases, the J end lost 1 base, and 10 bases lay between the germline ends. Here the CDR3 reads CSATRGSNQPQHF. CDR3 bases: TGCAGTGCGACGCGGGGAAGCAATCAGCCCCAGCATTTT.

The chain has TRBV6-5 and TRBJ1-1; D gene uncertain. V lost 5 bases and J 2 bases, leaving 15 bases between the germline ends. CDR1 is MNHEY and CDR2 is SVGAGI in the germline V gene. The length of the CDR3 is 15 residues. This chain's CDR3 is CASSKGLYVNTEAFF. DNA for the CDR3: TGTGCCAGCAGTAAGGGCCTTTATGTAAACACTGAAGCTTTCTTT.

The sample holds many counts of this clonotype. The V gene is TRBV11-2, the J gene TRBJ2-7; 8 bases are shared with TRBD1. Germline assignment: CDR1 SGHAT and CDR2 FQNNGV. The CDR3 has 15 amino acids. After removal of 1 base from V and 2 bases from J, the junction contained 4 bases not matched to a gene. In nucleotides, the CDR3 is TGTGCCAGCAGCTTAGGCAGGGGGCCCCCCTACGAGCAGTACTTC. This gives the protein CASSLGRGPPYEQYF.

This chain links TRBV5-4 with TRBJ1-1, with 7 nucleotides matching TRBD1. The germline V gene has CDR1 SGHNT and CDR2 YYREEE (reference sequence). The V and J ends lost 5 bases and 5 bases, in that order; junction bases with no gene match: 12. This CDR3 is 15 amino acids long. CDR3 in DNA: TGTGCCAGCAGGAAGGACAGGCGCCCGGGAACTGAAGCTTTCTTT. This translates into CASRKDRRPGTEAFF.

The chain couples TRBV6-2 or TRBV6-3 to TRBJ2-7; TRBD2 agrees at 9 bases. CDR1 is MNHEY, CDR2 SVGEGT, per germline. This CDR3 spans 13 amino acids. The J segment lost 3 bases and the V segment lost 6 bases, leaving 3 bases of the junction unmatched. The DNA for the CDR3 is TGTGCCAGCAGAGGACTAGCGTTCTACGAGCAGTACTTC. Its translation: CASRGLAFYEQYF.

J is TRBJ2-2 and V is TRBV20-1; D gene unclear. Germline V gene sequence: CDR1 DFQATT, CDR2 SNEGSKA (reference sequence). This CDR3 is built from 13 residues. The chain's CDR3 is CGSTDGNTGELFF. In DNA, the CDR3 is TGCGGAAGCACCGACGGGAACACCGGGGAGCTGTTTTTT.